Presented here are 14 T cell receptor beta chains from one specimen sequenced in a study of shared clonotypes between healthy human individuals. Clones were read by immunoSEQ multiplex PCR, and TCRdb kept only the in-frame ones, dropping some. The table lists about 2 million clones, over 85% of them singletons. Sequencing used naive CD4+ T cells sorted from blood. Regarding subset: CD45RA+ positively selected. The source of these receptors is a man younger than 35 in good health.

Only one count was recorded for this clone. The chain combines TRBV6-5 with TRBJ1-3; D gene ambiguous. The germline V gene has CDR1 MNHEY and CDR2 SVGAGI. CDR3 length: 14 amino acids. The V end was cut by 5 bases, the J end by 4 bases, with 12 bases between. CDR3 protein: CASSAQGLGNTIYF. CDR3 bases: TGTGCCAGCAGTGCCCAAGGCCTCGGAAACACCATATATTTT.

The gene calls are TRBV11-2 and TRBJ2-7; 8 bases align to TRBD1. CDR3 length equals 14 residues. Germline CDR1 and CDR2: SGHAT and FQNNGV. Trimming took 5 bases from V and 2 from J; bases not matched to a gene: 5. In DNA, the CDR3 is TGTGCCAGCAGCCCATCCAGGGGGCCCTACGAGCAGTACTTC. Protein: CASSPSRGPYEQYF.

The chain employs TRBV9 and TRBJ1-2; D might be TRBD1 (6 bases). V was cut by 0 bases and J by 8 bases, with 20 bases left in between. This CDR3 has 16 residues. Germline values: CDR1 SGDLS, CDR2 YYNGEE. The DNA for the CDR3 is TGTGCCAGCAGCGTAGTGGACAGCATACCCTTGGGGGGCTACACCTTC. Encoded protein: CASSVVDSIPLGGYTF.

The CDR3 DNA reads as TGTGCCAGCAGCTTAGGGGACAGCTACTACGAGCAGTACTTC. This codes for CASSLGDSYYEQYF. The gene calls are TRBV7-2 and TRBJ2-7, with 7 nucleotides matching TRBD1. Germline-derived CDR1 and CDR2 are SGHTA and FQGNSA. The CDR3 spans 14 residues. The V gene end was trimmed by 1 base and the J gene end by 3 bases; junction bases not matched to a gene: 3.

The CDR3 sequence is CASSSGVEGYNEQFF. CDR3 sequence (DNA): TGTGCCAGCAGCTCAGGGGTGGAGGGTTACAATGAGCAGTTCTTC. This sequence joins TRBV9 and TRBJ2-1; D is tentatively TRBD1 or TRBD2 (6 bases each). Germline CDR1 and CDR2: SGDLS and YYNGEE. Trimming took 4 bases from V and 4 from J, leaving 15 bases between them. CDR3 length equals 15 residues.

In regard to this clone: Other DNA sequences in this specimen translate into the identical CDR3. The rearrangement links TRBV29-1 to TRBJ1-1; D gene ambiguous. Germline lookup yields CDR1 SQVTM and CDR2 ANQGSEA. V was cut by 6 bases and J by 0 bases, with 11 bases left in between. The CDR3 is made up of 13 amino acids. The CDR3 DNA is TGCAGCGTGGCCGGACTCATGAACACTGAAGCTTTCTTT. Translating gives CSVAGLMNTEAFF.

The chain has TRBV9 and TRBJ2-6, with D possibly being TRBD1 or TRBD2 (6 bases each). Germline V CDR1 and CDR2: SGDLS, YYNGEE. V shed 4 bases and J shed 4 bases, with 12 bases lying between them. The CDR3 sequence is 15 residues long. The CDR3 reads CASSSRGQGANVLTF. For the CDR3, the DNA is TGTGCCAGCAGCTCCCGGGGGCAGGGGGCCAACGTCCTGACTTTC.

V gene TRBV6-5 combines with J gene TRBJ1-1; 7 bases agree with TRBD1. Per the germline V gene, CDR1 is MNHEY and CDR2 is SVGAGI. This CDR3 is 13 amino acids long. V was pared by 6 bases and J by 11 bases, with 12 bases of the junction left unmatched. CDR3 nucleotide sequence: TGTGCCAGCAGCCCCTCAAGGGGGCGCAGGGCTTTCTTT. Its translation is CASSPSRGRRAFF.

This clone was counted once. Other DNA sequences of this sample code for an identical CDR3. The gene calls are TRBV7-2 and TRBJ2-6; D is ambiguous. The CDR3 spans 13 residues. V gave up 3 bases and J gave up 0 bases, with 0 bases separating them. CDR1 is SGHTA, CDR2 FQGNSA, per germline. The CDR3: CASSFSGANVLTF. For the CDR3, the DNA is TGTGCCAGCAGCTTCTCTGGGGCCAACGTCCTGACTTTC.

The CDR3 is CASSFLGAAGELFF. The CDR3 DNA is TGTGCCAGCAGCTTTCTCGGGGCAGCCGGGGAGCTGTTTTTT. The chain employs TRBV5-6 and TRBJ2-2, with D perhaps matching TRBD1 or TRBD2 (5 bases each). CDR3 size: 14 residues. Trimming cost V 2 bases and J 6 bases, with 11 bases left between them. From germline, CDR1 is SGHDT and CDR2 YYEEEE.

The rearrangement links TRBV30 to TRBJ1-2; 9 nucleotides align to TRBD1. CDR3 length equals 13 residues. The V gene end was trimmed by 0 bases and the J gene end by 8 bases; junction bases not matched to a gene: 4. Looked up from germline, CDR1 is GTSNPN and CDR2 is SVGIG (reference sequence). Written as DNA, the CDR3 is TGTGCCTGGAGTGTAGGGACAGGGTTCGGCTACACCTTC. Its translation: CAWSVGTGFGYTF.

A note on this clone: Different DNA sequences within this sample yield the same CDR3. CDR3: CASSPPGQTNEKLFF. The CDR3 DNA sequence: TGTGCCAGCTCACCCCCGGGACAGACTAATGAAAAACTGTTTTTT. The chain uses TRBV18 and TRBJ1-4; 7 bases agree with TRBD1. The ends lost 3 bases at V and 2 bases at J; junction bases unmatched: 3. Germline values: CDR1 KGHSH, CDR2 LQKENI. CDR3 length: 15 residues.

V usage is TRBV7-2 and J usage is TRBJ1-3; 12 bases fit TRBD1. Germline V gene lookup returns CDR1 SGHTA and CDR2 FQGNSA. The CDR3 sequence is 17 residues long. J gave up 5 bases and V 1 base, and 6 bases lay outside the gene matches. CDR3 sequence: CASSLVGQGAGRNTIYF. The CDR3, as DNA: TGTGCCAGCAGCTTAGTGGGACAGGGGGCCGGAAGAAACACCATATATTTT.

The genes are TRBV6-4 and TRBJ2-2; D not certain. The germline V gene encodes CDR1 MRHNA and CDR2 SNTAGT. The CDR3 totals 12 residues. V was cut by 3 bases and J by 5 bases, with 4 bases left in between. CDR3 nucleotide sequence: TGTGCCAGCAGTGAGCAAACCGGGGAGCTGTTTTTT. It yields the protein CASSEQTGELFF.